Below are 10 T cell receptor beta chains sequenced from a single sample in a study of cytomegalovirus exposure and HLA in healthy donors. The PCR was carried out with 60 Vbeta primers and 13 Jbeta primers. Libraries were prepared by immunoSEQ multiplex PCR; TCRdb keeps only in-frame clonotypes and omits some of them. The sample carries 80,000 or so clones, 65% to 75% recorded once. Sequenced material: PBMCs. These receptors were taken from a man between 25 and 39 years old in good health and CMV-seropositive.

This chain joins TRBV30 and TRBJ1-5; D uncertain. Germline loops: CDR1 GTSNPN, CDR2 SVGIG (reference sequence). The CDR3 covers 13 residues. V was cut by 2 bases and J by 5 bases, with 10 bases left in between. CDR3 protein: CAWSRGNDQPQHF. Written as DNA, the CDR3 is TGTGCCTGGAGTCGCGGTAACGATCAGCCCCAGCATTTT. Variable domain in full (rest from reference TRBV30 and TRBJ1-5): SQTIHQWPATLVQPVGSPLSLECTVEGTSNPNLYWYRQAAGRGLQLLFYSVGIGQISSEVPQNLSASRPQDRQFILSSKKLLLSDSGFYLCAWSRGNDQPQHFGDGTRLSIL.

The chain has TRBV30 and TRBJ1-1; the D is unclear. V was shortened by 3 bases and J by 4 bases, with 15 bases between the two germline ends. This CDR3 has 14 amino acids. CDR1 and CDR2 (germline): GTSNPN, SVGIG (reference sequence). The CDR3 protein is CAWRPWRAVTEAFF. The DNA for the CDR3 is TGTGCCTGGAGGCCTTGGAGGGCGGTCACTGAAGCTTTCTTT.

Only one count was recorded for this clone. This chain links TRBV29-1 with TRBJ1-1; D not certain. CDR1 and CDR2 from the germline V gene are SQVTM and ANQGSEA. The V end lost 4 bases, the J end lost 8 bases, and 8 bases lay between the germline ends. The CDR3 is made up of 10 amino acids. CDR3 sequence: CSVAEWEAFF. For the CDR3, the DNA is TGCAGCGTTGCTGAGTGGGAAGCTTTCTTT.

V and J are TRBV5-1 and TRBJ1-1; D possibly corresponds to TRBD1 (6 bases). The V gene lost 9 bases and the J gene lost 5 bases, with 14 bases spanning the gap. The CDR3 sequence is 12 residues long. The germline gives CDR1 SGHRS, CDR2 YFSETQ. This chain's CDR3 is CANYRVKTEAFF. The CDR3 nucleotides read TGCGCCAACTACAGGGTAAAGACTGAAGCTTTCTTT. Complete variable domain (other parts from reference TRBV5-1 and TRBJ1-1): KAGVTQTPRYLIKTRGQQVTLSCSPISGHRSVSWYQQTPGQGLQFLFEYFSETQRNKGNFPGRFSGRQFSNSRSEMNVSTLELGDSALYLCANYRVKTEAFFGQGTRLTVV.

This sequence joins TRBV5-4 and TRBJ2-7; possibly TRBD2 for D (6 bases). The V gene's germline CDR1 is SGHNT and CDR2 YYREEE (reference sequence). The CDR3 runs to 13 residues. V lost 4 bases and J lost 2, with 10 bases in between. The CDR3 reads CASSPQRAYEQYF. In DNA, the CDR3 is TGTGCCAGCAGCCCCCAGCGGGCCTACGAGCAGTACTTC. Variable domain in full (rest from reference TRBV5-4 and TRBJ2-7): ETGVTQSPTHLIKTRGQQVTLRCSSQSGHNTVSWYQQALGQGPQFIFQYYREEENGRGNFPPRFSGLQFPNYSSELNVNALELDDSALYLCASSPQRAYEQYFGPGTRLTVT.

This clone was recorded a few times. The gene calls are TRBV5-1 and TRBJ2-1; 11 nucleotides match TRBD2. Germline V gene lookup returns CDR1 SGHRS and CDR2 YFSETQ. The CDR3 loop spans 15 amino acids. V lost 0 bases, J lost 9 bases, and 5 bases stayed unmatched. The CDR3, as DNA: TGCGCCAGCAGCTTGGCACTAGCGGGAGCCCCTGAGCAGTTCTTC. Residues: CASSLALAGAPEQFF.

The gene calls are TRBV6-1 and TRBJ1-2; D gene ambiguous. Deletions cut 6 bases from V and 6 bases from J, with 14 bases between. The germline gives CDR1 MNHNS, CDR2 SASEGT. The CDR3 covers 13 residues. The CDR3 nucleotides read TGTGCCAGCAGCGAGCGGTCCTTGGATGGCTACACCTTC. Protein: CASSERSLDGYTF.

In regard to this clone: One end of the junction does not line up with germline, which may come from a read error. The rearrangement links TRBV5-1 to TRBJ2-7; weak D call: TRBD2 (5 bases). The CDR3 contains 8 residues. Germline CDR1 and CDR2: SGHRS and YFSETQ. CDR3 coding DNA: TGCGCCCCCCCCGAGGGTTTGTTC. It translates to CAPPEGLF.

This chain's CDR3 is CATTLSGRIDEQFF. The CDR3 DNA reads as TGTGCCACCACACTAAGCGGGAGGATCGATGAGCAGTTCTTC. This chain links TRBV6-6 with TRBJ2-1; 9 positions match TRBD2. Germline V gene data show CDR1 as MNHNY and CDR2 as SVGAGI (reference sequence). The junction had 12 bases not matched to a gene; V was cut back by 10 bases and J by 8 bases. The CDR3 covers 14 residues.

The CDR3 coding sequence is TGTGCGTCCCGGCGAGGGGGCGATCGGAATGAGCAGTTCTTC. Translated: CASRRGGDRNEQFF. The chain combines TRBV30 with TRBJ2-1, with 7 bases aligning to TRBD1. This CDR3 has 14 residues. The germline CDR1 and CDR2 sequences are GTSNPN and SVGIG (reference sequence).